This TCR beta chain was obtained from a study of blood T cell repertoires in COVID-19. Study-level information: Samples came from the United States, Italy and Spain, spanning acute and convalescent COVID-19. In each case, the material was cDNA or gDNA derived from T cells, B-cell-depleted T cells, or PBMCs.

Original data processing: Estimates of nucleated cell counts were drawn from the amplification of reference gene primers. Sequencing was performed with immunoSEQ multiplex PCR; in TCRdb, only in-frame clones are kept and a portion is missing. V and J calls and clone size are as listed in that table; D and trimming were resolved from the DNA. The table lists around 100,000 clones, nearly 90% of them singletons. CDR1 is MNHNS and CDR2 is SASEGT in the germline V gene. The CDR3 sequence is 14 residues long. Trimming removed 2 bases from V and 7 bases from J, with 11 bases in between. The source of this sequence is a woman in her fifties or sixties with acute or convalescent COVID-19. The sample was peripheral blood. The chain links TRBV6-1 to TRBJ1-4, with D possibly TRBD1 on 5 matching bases. CDR3 amino acids: CASSEKVGGEKLFF. CDR3 coding DNA: TGTGCCAGCAGTGAAAAGGTGGGGGGTGAAAAACTGTTTTTT.